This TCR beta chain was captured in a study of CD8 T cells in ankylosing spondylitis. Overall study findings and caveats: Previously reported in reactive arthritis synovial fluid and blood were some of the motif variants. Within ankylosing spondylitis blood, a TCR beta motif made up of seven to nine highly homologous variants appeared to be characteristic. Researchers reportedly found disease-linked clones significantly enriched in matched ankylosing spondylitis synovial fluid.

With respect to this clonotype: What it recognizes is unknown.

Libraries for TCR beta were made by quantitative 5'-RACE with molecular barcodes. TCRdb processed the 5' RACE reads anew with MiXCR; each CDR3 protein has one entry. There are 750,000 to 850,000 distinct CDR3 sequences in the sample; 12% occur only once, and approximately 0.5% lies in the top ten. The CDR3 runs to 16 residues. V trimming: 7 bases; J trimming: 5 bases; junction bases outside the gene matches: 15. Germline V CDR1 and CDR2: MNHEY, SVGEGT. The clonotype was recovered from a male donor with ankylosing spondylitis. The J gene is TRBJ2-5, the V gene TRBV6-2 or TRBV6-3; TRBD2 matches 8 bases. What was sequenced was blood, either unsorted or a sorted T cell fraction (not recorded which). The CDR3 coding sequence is TGTGCCAGCACCCCCTTTTCCGGGAGGGGAGACGAGACCCAGTACTTC. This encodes CASTPFSGRGDETQYF.